The present T cell receptor beta chain was sequenced within a study of shared clonotypes between healthy human individuals. Study details: The study used three CD4 naive, three CD4 memory, two CD8 naive and one CD8 memory plate per donor.

The length of the CDR3 is 14 residues. V lost 9 bases and J 5 bases, leaving 17 bases between the germline ends. Germline V CDR1 and CDR2: MNHEY, SMNVEV (reference sequence). This clone was counted a single time. What it binds is unknown. General observations from the study: The study found lower generation probabilities in non-shared clonotypes than in those shared by all four donors.

A deep-level run was used for the assay. Profiling relied on immunoSEQ multiplex PCR, and the TCRdb table lists in-frame clones only, not all of them. The sample carries about 1.5 million clones, about 98% recorded once. Source material: naive CD4+ T cells sorted from blood. Documented subset: CD45RA+ positively selected. The gene calls are TRBV27 and TRBJ2-4; maybe TRBD1 (6 bases). The sequence was obtained from a man under 40 in good health. The chain's CDR3 is CASKPWTAENIQYF. In DNA, the CDR3 is TGTGCCAGTAAACCTTGGACAGCAGAAAACATTCAGTACTTC.